This T cell receptor beta chain originates from a study of cytomegalovirus exposure and HLA in healthy donors (dated by TCRdb to about 2017). A note on the overall study: An earlier analysis of some 600 of the donors reported around 280 Gb of sequence data and 95 million to 120 million unique TCR beta sequences obtained from roughly 180 million T cells. An early release that covered fewer than 750 HLA-typed donors contained approximately 300 gigabases of sequencing data and about 93 million unique TCR sequences. Of the roughly 430 genotyped donors, about 80% fell in the genetic ancestry cluster associated with self-reported Caucasian donors. The aim of the study was to test whether cataloging public T cell receptors could identify signatures of past pathogen exposure. The study used immunosequencing to profile the T cell repertoires of about 670 subjects and linked those repertoires to cytomegalovirus serostatus. In addition to the first cohort of 650 to 750 subjects, a separate validation cohort of some 120 different subjects was used. High-throughput TCR immunosequencing, statistical association of individual TCRs with disease status, and machine learning were combined to predict cytomegalovirus infection status. In a later analysis, previously published TCR beta repertoires from several hundred donors were re-analyzed and high-resolution HLA genotyping was added so that TCR occurrence patterns could be studied. In the later analysis, no new phenotypic data were used to find candidate immune exposures; instead, reliance was placed on TCR beta sequences and their occurrence across donors. An earlier analysis of roughly 600 of the donors used high-throughput TCR beta sequencing to judge whether each TCR beta V gene segment behaved as functional or pseudogenic. Alongside the repertoire data, information on donor age, sex, ethnicity and CMV serostatus was compiled. Genome-wide SNP genotypes for about three fifths of the roughly 670 donors were used in a later genetic analysis, which treated that subset as a discovery cohort. All discovery cohort repertoires had been generated using a single sequencing platform. HLA typing included class I and class II loci at four-digit resolution. Typing coverage varied by locus: about 620-640 donors for A, B, C, DRB1 and DQB1; approximately 520 for DQA1; about 600 for DPA1; roughly 450 for DPB1. Because of strong linkage in the cohort, a few DR-DQ haplotypes were treated as single units for association and clustering. Among over 350 genotyped donors of the cohort, an average of roughly 240,000 unique TCR beta nucleotide sequences were sequenced per donor, 15% to 20% of them non-productive. Study-level results and caveats: A cluster of highly shared sequence variants was judged likely to represent a technical artifact of the sequencing pipeline. It was suggested by the authors that the approach could potentially be generalized to other disease states and immunological phenotypes. The study listed approximately 150 TCR beta chains as associated with cytomegalovirus. According to a later analysis, TCR association rates differed among HLA loci, with DRB1 alleles showing the most associated TCRs and HLA-C alleles showing the fewest. Sequencing depth was assumed to be roughly uniform across donors in the presence/absence analyses, though that assumption may not hold. When HLA alleles, especially DR and DQ, strongly co-occurred, TCR associations were difficult to assign to individual alleles. Compared with the approximately 710-donor mean, donors in an Asian-associated ancestry cluster had fewer N-insertions in productive TCRs, according to a later genetic analysis. For the cohort, immune exposure information was limited to CMV serostatus. A later analysis reported that several top co-occurrence clusters appeared linked to parvovirus B19, influenza, CMV and Epstein-Barr virus. In a later analysis, HLA-associated TCR beta chains were found to be more clonally expanded and to have lower generation probabilities than equally common non-associated chains. The 87-base-pair reads could not distinguish some IMGT-functional V segments, including TRBV6-2 and TRBV6-3, so those segments were excluded. The classifier was reported to diagnose cytomegalovirus status with high specificity and sensitivity in both the original and validation cohorts. Because HLA typing was unavailable for some donors at each locus, only the typed subset was used in association tests. This cohort had only TCR beta chains sequenced, and the lack of alpha or paired-chain data limited which features could be detected. A few of the identified cytomegalovirus-associated TCR beta chains were confirmed in vitro to be specific for cytomegalovirus antigens. An earlier analysis of approximately 500 of the donors showed that most TCR beta V segments appeared in productive rearrangements either about 87% or about 30% of the time, which broadly matched IMGT annotations. Most TCR sequences were seen in very few donors, while some public TCRs were found in many individuals. Because counts were too low, about 15 rarely observed V segments, including chromosome 9 orphons, were left out of the earlier analysis of a few hundred of the donors. Specific HLA alleles were associated with some 15,000 TCR beta sequences at a false discovery rate of 0.05 in a later analysis. A further reported finding was that TCR beta sequences accurately predicted the HLA-A and HLA-B alleles for most subjects in the first cohort. Linkage disequilibrium might explain the correlated functional status among segregating V segments, but an unknown experimental factor could not be excluded. A later analysis found that most CMV-associated TCR beta chains appeared HLA-restricted, with HLA associations seemingly driven largely by CMV exposure. An association between a missense DCLRE1C variant and V-gene and J-gene trimming of TCR beta chains was found in a later genetic analysis and replicated in an independent cohort.

As to this clone: The target of this receptor is not known. Per-nucleotide qualities are absent, and no much larger clonotype sits a single base away.

The library was produced with the immunoSEQ multiplex PCR assay. A mixture of 60 forward primers for TCR Vbeta segments and 13 reverse primers for TCR Jbeta segments was used in the multiplex PCR. Amplification of the CDR3 region of rearranged TCR beta genes was performed with a multiplex PCR assay on genomic DNA. The amplified TCR beta libraries were sequenced on the Illumina HiSeq System as 87-base-pair reads. Per the authors' processing: Across the 700 or so repertoires, a later analysis counted about 81 million unique TCR beta chains, some 11 million of which were shared by at least two donors. Raw reads were error-corrected and collapsed into unique sequences with a nearest-neighbor algorithm that merged closely related sequences to remove PCR and sequencing errors. V, D and J gene segments were assigned by aligning CDR3 sequences to IMGT reference sequences. For a sequence to be retained, at least a six-nucleotide match to both a V gene segment and a J gene segment was required. A rearrangement counted as productive if the CDR3 had no stop codons and remained in frame with V and J, and every other rearrangement counted as non-productive. Following IMGT convention, CDR3 was defined as the stretch from the second conserved V-encoded cysteine up to the conserved J-encoded phenylalanine. The earlier analysis of 500 to 750 of the donors excluded any sequence lacking an unambiguous match to a single V gene segment. In an earlier analysis of about 590 of the donors, a V segment was called functional when productive rearrangements were above 56.7%, and segregating when the standard deviation between donors exceeded 5%. To diagnose cytomegalovirus status from the catalog of TCR beta chain sequences, a statistical classification framework was built. In a later analysis, V and J genes were assigned by comparing TCR nucleotide sequences against IMGT/GENE-DB human TR gene sequences. The TCRdist pipeline was used in a later analysis to assign CDR3 sequences and most-parsimonious VDJ recombination scenarios. In a later analysis, each TCR beta chain was defined by its CDR3 amino acid sequence together with its V-gene family, and reads lacking a unique V-gene family were excluded. A later analysis removed 450 to 600 highly shared, low-generation-probability nucleotide sequences to deal with suspected cross-contamination and a sequencing artifact. A later analysis calculated a clonal expansion index for each public chain from normalized within-repertoire ranks of inferred template counts. In a later analysis, generation probabilities were computed using a VDJ recombination model fitted to out-of-frame rearrangements, and the results were checked against IGoR. In a later analysis, hypergeometric tests were used to score TCR-TCR, TCR-HLA and TCR-CMV co-occurrence, with a repertoire-size bias correction applied to TCR pairs. To estimate false discovery rates, a later analysis permuted the HLA or CMV assignments 20 times. In a later analysis, co-occurring TCRs were grouped using DBSCAN, with TCRdist sequence similarity added in when clustering inside HLA-allele-positive subsets. Repertoires with fewer than 30,000 or more than 120,000 public chains were left out of co-occurrence clustering, as were about five repertoires with anomalous nucleotide sharing. TCRdb stores this immuneACCESS table with in-frame sequences only. Part of the clones is absent; in the studies checked, under half of the shortfall reflects unresolved V genes, and no reason is known for the rest. V and J calls and clone size follow that table, whereas D and trimming were derived from the DNA. Counted in this sample were under 150,000 clones; 76% of them appeared once. The ten largest clonotypes hold approximately 4% of the sample.

In total, about 650 healthy bone marrow donors made up the cohort. At the time of sampling, all cohort members were nominally healthy, though unrecorded immune exposures were likely present. The donor was CMV seronegative and belonged to the group of roughly 330 seronegative cohort members. Every donor gave a peripheral blood sample, and the peripheral blood mononuclear cells from that sample were used for TCR beta sequencing. The Qiagen DNeasy Blood Extraction Kit was used to extract genomic DNA from the blood cell samples. The CDR3 goes from the cysteine to the phenylalanine over 13 residues. Solely the CDR3 DNA is kept, with 39 bases framed from the first base.

The specimen sequenced was PBMCs. The TCR sequence derives from a young man in good health and CMV-seronegative. The rearranged chain carries TRBV12-1 and TRBJ2-5; the D call TRBD2 from the table was never checked on the DNA. TRBV12-1 is noted as a pseudogene. The DNA sequence is as follows: TGTGCCAGCAGCCCCCGGGTCGGCAAGACCCAGTACTTC. This gives the protein CASSPRVGKTQYF.